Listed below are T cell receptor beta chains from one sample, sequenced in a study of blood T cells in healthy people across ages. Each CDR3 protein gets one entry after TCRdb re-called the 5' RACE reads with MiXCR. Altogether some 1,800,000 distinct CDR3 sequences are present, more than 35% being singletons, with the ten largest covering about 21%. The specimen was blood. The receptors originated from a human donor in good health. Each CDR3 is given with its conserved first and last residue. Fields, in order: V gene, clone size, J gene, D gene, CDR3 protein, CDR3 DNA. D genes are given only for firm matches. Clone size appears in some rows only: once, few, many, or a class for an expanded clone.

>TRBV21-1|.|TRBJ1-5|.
CASYGRGWICSNQPQHF
TGTGCCAGCTATGGGAGGGGTTGGATATGTAGCAATCAGCCCCAGCATTTT
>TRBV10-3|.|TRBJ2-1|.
CAISDEQFF
TGTGCCATCAGTGATGAGCAGTTCTTC
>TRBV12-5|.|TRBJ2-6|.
CASGLGVLGANVLTF
TGTGCTAGTGGTTTGGGGGTCTTAGGGGCCAACGTCCTGACTTTC
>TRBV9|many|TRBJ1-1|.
CASSVVGMNTEAFF
TGTGCCAGCAGCGTAGTTGGAATGAACACTGAAGCTTTCTTT
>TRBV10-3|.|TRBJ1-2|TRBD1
CAISSQGDGYTF
TGTGCCATCAGTTCACAGGGGGATGGCTACACCTTC
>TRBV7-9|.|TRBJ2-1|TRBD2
CASSHPGRGGENEQFF
TGTGCCAGCAGCCACCCTGGGCGGGGGGGCGAGAATGAGCAGTTCTTC
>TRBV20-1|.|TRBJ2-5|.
CSASWAGETQYF
TGCAGTGCTAGTTGGGCCGGAGAGACCCAGTACTTC
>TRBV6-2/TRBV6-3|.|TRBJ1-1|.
CASSAGMGETEAFF
TGTGCCAGCAGTGCCGGTATGGGGGAAACTGAAGCTTTCTTT
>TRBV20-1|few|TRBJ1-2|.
CSARSSGEGGSYGYTF
TGCAGTGCTAGATCGAGCGGGGAGGGGGGATCGTATGGCTACACCTTC
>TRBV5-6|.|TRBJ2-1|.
CASSIGTLNNEQFF
TGTGCCAGCAGCATAGGGACGTTAAACAATGAGCAGTTCTTC
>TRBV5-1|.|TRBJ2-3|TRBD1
CASSSQGAGTDTQYF
TGCGCCAGCAGCTCGCAGGGGGCGGGCACAGATACGCAGTATTTT
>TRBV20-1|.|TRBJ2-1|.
CSAAWEHNEQFF
TGCAGTGCTGCCTGGGAGCACAATGAGCAGTTCTTC
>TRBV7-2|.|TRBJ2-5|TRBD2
CASSLVGTSGVETQYF
TGTGCCAGCAGCTTAGTCGGGACTAGCGGGGTGGAGACCCAGTACTTC
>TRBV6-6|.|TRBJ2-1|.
CASSRTSPPYNEQFF
TGTGCCAGCAGTCGCACTTCCCCCCCATACAATGAGCAGTTCTTC